These T cell receptor beta chains were read from a single sample in a study of blood T cell repertoires in COVID-19. Clones were read by immunoSEQ multiplex PCR, and TCRdb kept only the in-frame ones, dropping some. This table has approximately 360,000 clones, around 87% appearing once. The sequencing input was peripheral blood. These receptors came from a man between 18 and 29 years old with active or convalescent COVID-19. Both conserved end residues are part of each CDR3. Fields, in order: J gene, D gene, V gene, clone size, CDR3 protein, CDR3 DNA. The D gene is left open where the match is weak. Expanded clones are given a class, and other clones once, few, many or no size at all.

j_gene: TRBJ1-5; d_gene: TRBD1; v_gene: TRBV7-9; abundance: NA; CDR3aa: CASSVGTGGNQPQHF; CDR3nt: TGTGCCAGCAGCGTCGGGACAGGGGGGAATCAGCCCCAGCATTTT
j_gene: TRBJ1-1; d_gene: NA; v_gene: TRBV19; abundance: NA; CDR3aa: CASSKHGDTEAFF; CDR3nt: TGTGCCAGTAGTAAGCACGGGGACACTGAAGCTTTCTTT
j_gene: TRBJ1-6; d_gene: NA; v_gene: TRBV7-2; abundance: NA; CDR3aa: CASSLDQGNNSPLHF; CDR3nt: TGTGCCAGCAGCTTAGACCAGGGTAATAATTCACCCCTCCACTTT
j_gene: TRBJ2-2; d_gene: TRBD2; v_gene: TRBV7-2; abundance: NA; CDR3aa: CASSPGGSGNTGELFF; CDR3nt: TGTGCCAGCAGCCCTGGCGGTAGCGGGAATACTGGGGAGCTGTTTTTT
j_gene: TRBJ2-1; d_gene: TRBD2; v_gene: TRBV19; abundance: few; CDR3aa: CASSAPSGWSSYNEQFF; CDR3nt: TGTGCCAGTAGTGCACCTAGCGGGTGGAGCTCCTACAATGAGCAGTTCTTC
j_gene: TRBJ2-4; d_gene: NA; v_gene: TRBV5-8; abundance: NA; CDR3aa: CASSLGQILAKNIQYF; CDR3nt: TGTGCCAGCAGCTTAGGACAGATACTAGCCAAAAACATTCAGTACTTC
j_gene: TRBJ1-1; d_gene: TRBD1; v_gene: TRBV14; abundance: NA; CDR3aa: CASSPRTGGPNTEAFF; CDR3nt: TGTGCCAGCAGCCCCAGAACAGGGGGCCCGAACACTGAAGCTTTCTTT
j_gene: TRBJ2-7; d_gene: NA; v_gene: TRBV6-5; abundance: few; CDR3aa: CASSYSERTYEQYF; CDR3nt: TGTGCCAGCAGTTACTCGGAGAGAACCTACGAGCAGTACTTC
j_gene: TRBJ2-3; d_gene: TRBD2; v_gene: TRBV7-2; abundance: NA; CDR3aa: CASSDGLAGGTQYF; CDR3nt: TGTGCCAGCAGCGATGGACTAGCGGGAGGTACGCAGTATTTT
j_gene: TRBJ1-2; d_gene: NA; v_gene: TRBV6-5; abundance: NA; CDR3aa: CASESNYGYTF; CDR3nt: TGTGCCAGCGAGTCTAACTATGGCTACACCTTC
j_gene: TRBJ2-1; d_gene: TRBD2; v_gene: TRBV9; abundance: NA; CDR3aa: CASSVASGSSSYNEQFF; CDR3nt: TGTGCCAGCAGCGTAGCTAGCGGGTCTAGCTCCTACAATGAGCAGTTCTTC
j_gene: TRBJ2-7; d_gene: TRBD2; v_gene: TRBV6-2/TRBV6-3; abundance: NA; CDR3aa: CASSYGPGTSGSYEQYF; CDR3nt: TGTGCCAGCAGTTACGGACCCGGGACTAGCGGTTCCTACGAGCAGTACTTC
j_gene: TRBJ2-5; d_gene: NA; v_gene: TRBV6-2/TRBV6-3; abundance: NA; CDR3aa: CASSLSGTGEETQYF; CDR3nt: TGTGCCAGCAGTTTGTCCGGGACGGGAGAAGAGACCCAGTACTTC
j_gene: TRBJ2-2; d_gene: TRBD2; v_gene: TRBV6-5; abundance: NA; CDR3aa: CASTFSGVNTGELFF; CDR3nt: TGTGCCAGCACCTTCAGCGGGGTTAACACCGGGGAGCTGTTTTTT
j_gene: TRBJ2-5; d_gene: TRBD1; v_gene: TRBV7-3; abundance: NA; CDR3aa: CASSLSGTEEETQYF; CDR3nt: TGTGCCAGCAGCCTTAGTGGGACAGAAGAAGAGACCCAGTACTTC
j_gene: TRBJ1-1; d_gene: NA; v_gene: TRBV12-3/TRBV12-4; abundance: NA; CDR3aa: CASRTEVGTEAFF; CDR3nt: TGTGCCAGCAGGACAGAGGTGGGCACTGAAGCTTTCTTT
j_gene: TRBJ2-6; d_gene: NA; v_gene: TRBV3-1/TRBV3-2; abundance: NA; CDR3aa: CASSNRVSGANVLTF; CDR3nt: TGTGCCAGCAGTAACAGGGTTTCTGGGGCCAACGTCCTGACTTTC
j_gene: TRBJ2-2; d_gene: NA; v_gene: TRBV9; abundance: once; CDR3aa: CASSLTGDSGIGELFF; CDR3nt: TGTGCCAGCAGCTTGACGGGGGACAGTGGTATCGGGGAGCTGTTTTTT
j_gene: TRBJ2-1; d_gene: TRBD2; v_gene: TRBV6-2/TRBV6-3; abundance: NA; CDR3aa: CASSASSGSSYNEQFF; CDR3nt: TGTGCCAGCAGTGCGTCTAGCGGCAGCTCCTACAATGAGCAGTTCTTC
j_gene: TRBJ2-7; d_gene: NA; v_gene: TRBV6-6; abundance: once; CDR3aa: CASSYSVYEQYF; CDR3nt: TGTGCCAGCAGTTACTCCGTCTACGAGCAGTACTTC
j_gene: TRBJ2-1; d_gene: NA; v_gene: TRBV29-1; abundance: NA; CDR3aa: CSVATGTLSYNEQFF; CDR3nt: TGCAGCGTTGCAACCGGGACTCTCTCCTACAATGAGCAGTTCTTC
j_gene: TRBJ2-7; d_gene: TRBD1; v_gene: TRBV19; abundance: NA; CDR3aa: CASSPGQGRTYEQYF; CDR3nt: TGTGCCAGTAGTCCGGGACAGGGGAGGACCTACGAGCAGTACTTC
j_gene: TRBJ1-2; d_gene: NA; v_gene: TRBV6-5; abundance: NA; CDR3aa: CASSYSQGRGYGYTF; CDR3nt: TGTGCCAGCAGTTACTCCCAGGGGCGCGGCTATGGCTACACCTTC
j_gene: TRBJ2-7; d_gene: NA; v_gene: TRBV18; abundance: once; CDR3aa: CASSPPSGDVTYEQYF; CDR3nt: TGTGCCAGCTCACCACCGTCCGGGGATGTTACCTACGAGCAGTACTTC
j_gene: TRBJ2-1; d_gene: TRBD2; v_gene: TRBV7-2; abundance: few; CDR3aa: CASSFEAGSYNEQFF; CDR3nt: TGTGCCAGCAGCTTCGAAGCGGGGTCCTACAATGAGCAGTTCTTC
j_gene: TRBJ2-1; d_gene: TRBD1; v_gene: TRBV4-3; abundance: NA; CDR3aa: CASSQDRTNEQFF; CDR3nt: TGCGCCAGCAGCCAGGACAGGACCAATGAGCAGTTCTTC
j_gene: TRBJ2-5; d_gene: TRBD2; v_gene: TRBV19; abundance: NA; CDR3aa: CASSIRGTSGEETQYF; CDR3nt: TGTGCCAGTAGTATTCGGGGGACTAGCGGGGAAGAGACCCAGTACTTC
j_gene: TRBJ2-7; d_gene: TRBD2; v_gene: TRBV6-5; abundance: NA; CDR3aa: CASMVRGYTYEQYF; CDR3nt: TGTGCCAGCATGGTGCGGGGGTATACCTACGAGCAGTACTTC
j_gene: TRBJ2-1; d_gene: TRBD2; v_gene: TRBV5-4; abundance: NA; CDR3aa: CASSLNSGRGFNEQFF; CDR3nt: TGTGCCAGCAGCCTAAATAGCGGGAGGGGATTCAATGAGCAGTTCTTC
j_gene: TRBJ2-3; d_gene: NA; v_gene: TRBV7-9; abundance: NA; CDR3aa: CASSSLGLVTDTQYF; CDR3nt: TGTGCCAGCAGCTCTCTAGGACTCGTGACAGATACGCAGTATTTT
j_gene: TRBJ1-1; d_gene: TRBD1; v_gene: TRBV19; abundance: NA; CDR3aa: CASSLRQGGTEAFF; CDR3nt: TGTGCCAGTAGCCTTCGACAGGGGGGCACTGAAGCTTTCTTT
j_gene: TRBJ2-7; d_gene: TRBD1; v_gene: TRBV7-2; abundance: NA; CDR3aa: CASSLTGDSYEQYF; CDR3nt: TGTGCCAGCAGCTTGACAGGGGACTCCTACGAGCAGTACTTC
j_gene: TRBJ2-7; d_gene: NA; v_gene: TRBV3-1/TRBV3-2; abundance: NA; CDR3aa: CASSRGGPYEQYF; CDR3nt: TGTGCCAGCAGCAGGGGGGGTCCTTACGAGCAGTACTTC
j_gene: TRBJ1-2; d_gene: NA; v_gene: TRBV28; abundance: NA; CDR3aa: CAAVGGRNYGYTF; CDR3nt: TGTGCCGCGGTTGGAGGAAGAAACTATGGCTACACCTTC
j_gene: TRBJ2-1; d_gene: NA; v_gene: TRBV3-1/TRBV3-2; abundance: NA; CDR3aa: CASSHSIRNEQFF; CDR3nt: TGTGCCAGCAGCCATTCCATTCGGAATGAGCAGTTCTTC
j_gene: TRBJ1-5; d_gene: TRBD1; v_gene: TRBV6-5; abundance: NA; CDR3aa: CAGRAGGRCQPQHF; CDR3nt: TGTGCGGGCAGGGCAGGGGGTCGGTGTCAGCCCCAGCATTTT
j_gene: TRBJ2-7; d_gene: NA; v_gene: TRBV28; abundance: NA; CDR3aa: CASSTPGSSYEQYF; CDR3nt: TGTGCCAGCAGTACCCCGGGGAGCTCCTACGAGCAGTACTTC
j_gene: TRBJ1-2; d_gene: TRBD1; v_gene: TRBV27; abundance: NA; CDR3aa: CASSSFGQGYGYTF; CDR3nt: TGTGCCAGCAGCTCGTTCGGACAGGGCTATGGCTACACCTTC
j_gene: TRBJ1-3; d_gene: NA; v_gene: TRBV7-2; abundance: few; CDR3aa: CASSFSGVGNTIYF; CDR3nt: TGTGCCAGCAGCTTTTCAGGGGTCGGAAACACCATATATTTT
j_gene: TRBJ1-1; d_gene: NA; v_gene: TRBV2; abundance: once; CDR3aa: CASTRETGRKDTEAFF; CDR3nt: TGTGCCAGCACTAGGGAAACAGGCCGGAAGGACACTGAAGCTTTCTTT
j_gene: TRBJ1-2; d_gene: NA; v_gene: TRBV7-2; abundance: NA; CDR3aa: CASSFRGSFYGYTF; CDR3nt: TGTGCCAGTAGCTTTAGGGGTAGCTTCTATGGCTACACCTTC
j_gene: TRBJ1-3; d_gene: NA; v_gene: TRBV2; abundance: NA; CDR3aa: CASLRGGNTIYF; CDR3nt: TGTGCCAGCCTAAGGGGTGGAAACACCATATATTTT